This entry lists 14 T cell receptor beta chains sequenced from one sample in a study of preoperative IRX-2 immunotherapy in early breast cancer. Treatment meaning: preoperative locoregional IRX-2 cytokine immunotherapy. Repertoires were generated with immunoSEQ multiplex PCR, while TCRdb's copy carries only in-frame clones and drops some. The sample lists 3,000 to 4,000 clones; 78% were seen once. The sample in question was tumor tissue, obtained after IRX-2 immunotherapy. The receptors were sampled from a human donor with breast cancer.

With respect to this clone: One end of the junction does not line up with germline, which may come from a read error. A base in the sequence is ambiguous or unread; the matching residue is shown as X. This chain links TRBV18 with TRBJ2-3; TRBD2 is a possible D gene (5 bases). Germline assignment: CDR1 KGHSH and CDR2 LQKENI. The CDR3 extends over 14 amino acids. In DNA form, the CDR3 reads TGTGCCAGCTCACCGGGTCCTGAGAGGGATACGCARTATTTT. It translates to CASSPGPERDTXYF. From start to end, the CDR3 is CASSPGPERDTQYF.

A few counts support this clone. The chain couples TRBV28 to TRBJ2-1; TRBD1 or TRBD2 may be the D gene (5 bases each). The length of the CDR3 is 16 residues. Germline loops: CDR1 MDHEN, CDR2 SYDVKM. Trimming stripped 6 bases from V and 5 bases from J, with 20 bases between. As DNA, the CDR3 is TGTGCCAGCAGACCTCGGGCCACTAGGGGCCACAATGAGCAGTTCTTC. Residues: CASRPRATRGHNEQFF.

This chain uses TRBV19 with TRBJ2-7; no firm D call. With 5 bases removed from V and 2 bases from J, the gap between germline ends came to 16 bases. The CDR3 covers 15 residues. The germline CDR1 and CDR2 sequences are LNHDA and SQIVND (reference sequence). CDR3 DNA sequence: TGTGCCAGTAGTTTGGCTACCGGCGCACCCTACGAGCAGTACTTC. It encodes CASSLATGAPYEQYF.

The genes are TRBV5-1 and TRBJ1-5; no firm D call. V was cut by 1 base and J by 2 bases, with 10 bases left in between. CDR3 length: 15 amino acids. The germline gives CDR1 SGHRS, CDR2 YFSETQ. CDR3 amino acids: CASSLTAGGNQPQHF. DNA for the CDR3: TGCGCCAGCAGCTTGACGGCCGGGGGCAATCAGCCCCAGCATTTT.

The V gene is TRBV9, the J gene TRBJ1-1, with D possibly TRBD1 on 6 matching bases. Germline CDR1 SGDLS, CDR2 YYNGEE. There are 15 residues in the CDR3. V gave up 7 bases and J gave up 0 bases, with 16 bases separating them. CDR3 DNA: TGTGCCAGCGACAAAGGACAGATCATGAACACTGAAGCTTTCTTT. The encoded protein is CASDKGQIMNTEAFF.

The sample holds a few counts of this clone. V is TRBV11-3 and J is TRBJ1-6; D perhaps matches TRBD1 (6 bases). V was trimmed by 4 bases and J by 9 bases, leaving 13 bases between them. The CDR3 sequence is 14 residues long. The germline gives CDR1 SGHNT, CDR2 YENEEA. CDR3 sequence (DNA): TGTGCCAGCAGCTCCGAGCTAGGGGGTTCACCCCTCCACTTT. Residues: CASSSELGGSPLHF.

This clone was picked up a small number of times. The rearrangement links TRBV11-3 to TRBJ1-1; TRBD1 aligns across 7 bases. J gave up 3 bases and V 2 bases, and 12 bases lay outside the gene matches. The V gene's germline CDR1 is SGHNT and CDR2 YENEEA. The CDR3 is 17 residues long. The chain's CDR3 is CASSLWASRGPDTEAFF. CDR3 DNA sequence: TGTGCCAGCAGCTTATGGGCGAGTAGGGGGCCAGACACTGAAGCTTTCTTT.

The CDR3: CASSLFRRGTGVQPQHF. CDR3 sequence (DNA): TGTGCCAGTAGTTTATTCCGTCGTGGGACAGGGGTGCAGCCCCAGCATTTT. The V gene is TRBV19, the J gene TRBJ1-5; 10 nucleotides agree with TRBD1. Germline V CDR1 and CDR2: LNHDA, SQIVND (reference sequence). The CDR3 is 17 amino acids. V trimming: 5 bases; J trimming: 7 bases; junction bases outside the gene matches: 14.

The chain joins TRBV7-6 to TRBJ2-1; D unresolved. The ends were cut back, 1 base at V and 0 bases at J, with 13 bases in the middle. The germline V gene has CDR1 SGHVS and CDR2 FNYEAQ. The CDR3 length is 17 residues. Here the CDR3 DNA reads TGTGCCAGCAGCTTAGGCTGGCGCCCGAGCTCCTACAATGAGCAGTTCTTC. Protein product: CASSLGWRPSSYNEQFF.

This chain uses TRBV11-3 with TRBJ2-1; tentatively, D is TRBD2 (6 bases). Germline loops: CDR1 SGHNT, CDR2 YENEEA. CDR3 length: 15 amino acids. Trimming took 0 bases from V and 0 from J, leaving 6 bases between them. Here the CDR3 DNA reads TGTGCCAGCAGCTTAGAAGCGGGCTCCTACAATGAGCAGTTCTTC. This gives the protein CASSLEAGSYNEQFF.

V gene TRBV14 combines with J gene TRBJ2-1, with 14 bases identical to TRBD2. CDR3 length: 16 amino acids. Per the germline V gene, CDR1 is SGHDN and CDR2 is FVKESK. V trimming: 4 bases; J trimming: 7 bases; junction bases outside the gene matches: 6. The CDR3 reads CASSPTGTSGSNEQFF. The DNA for the CDR3 is TGTGCCAGCAGCCCTACCGGGACTAGCGGGAGTAATGAGCAGTTCTTC.

The J gene is TRBJ1-4, the V gene TRBV30; D possibly corresponds to TRBD1 (5 bases). V was trimmed by 4 bases and J by 6 bases, leaving 15 bases between them. This CDR3 is built from 14 residues. Per the germline V gene, CDR1 is GTSNPN and CDR2 is SVGIG (reference sequence). The CDR3 nucleotides read TGTGCCTGGAAAAGGACAATAGTGGATGAAAAACTGTTTTTT. This sequence encodes CAWKRTIVDEKLFF.

This clone appeared once. The rearrangement links TRBV11-3 to TRBJ2-5; 13 nucleotides line up with TRBD2. With 5 bases clipped from V and 5 bases from J, the junction kept 5 bases outside the gene matches. Germline V gives CDR1 SGHNT, CDR2 YENEEA. The CDR3 totals 15 residues. For the CDR3, the DNA is TGTGCCAGCAGCCGGGGACTAGCGGGACACGAGACCCAGTACTTC. Residues: CASSRGLAGHETQYF.

The chain is built from TRBV6-8 and TRBJ2-1, with 10 nucleotides matching TRBD1. Germline V lookup: CDR1 MNHGY, CDR2 SAAAGT. The CDR3 is 15 amino acids. The junction had 8 bases not matched to a gene; V was cut back by 4 bases and J by 8 bases. The CDR3 loop is CASSSRGTGEDEQFF. DNA of the CDR3: TGTGCCAGCAGTTCCCGCGGGACAGGGGAGGATGAGCAGTTCTTC.